The present T cell receptor beta chain was sequenced within a study of T cell responses to AZD1222 COVID-19 vaccine. The study's findings and limits: As reported, nearly half of all spike-specific TCRs target variant regions that are unmutated. Baseline testing showed seropositivity in only six AZD1222 recipients.

Germline loops: CDR1 SGHVS, CDR2 FQNEAQ. The junction had 9 bases not matched to a gene; V was cut back by 5 bases and J by 3 bases. The CDR3 is 15 residues long. Generated by immunoSEQ multiplex PCR, the TCRdb table keeps only in-frame clones and is missing some. The sample yields about 140,000 clones, roughly 92% seen once. For this clone: The antigen remains unidentified.

The V call is TRBV7-8, the J call TRBJ2-7; 8 nucleotides agree with TRBD2. Sample: peripheral blood, taken on day 0 of AZD1222 vaccination. The receptor was derived from an adult in good health. The CDR3 sequence: CASSRRAGENYEQYF. CDR3 coding DNA: TGTGCCAGCAGCCGCCGAGCGGGGGAGAACTACGAGCAGTACTTC.